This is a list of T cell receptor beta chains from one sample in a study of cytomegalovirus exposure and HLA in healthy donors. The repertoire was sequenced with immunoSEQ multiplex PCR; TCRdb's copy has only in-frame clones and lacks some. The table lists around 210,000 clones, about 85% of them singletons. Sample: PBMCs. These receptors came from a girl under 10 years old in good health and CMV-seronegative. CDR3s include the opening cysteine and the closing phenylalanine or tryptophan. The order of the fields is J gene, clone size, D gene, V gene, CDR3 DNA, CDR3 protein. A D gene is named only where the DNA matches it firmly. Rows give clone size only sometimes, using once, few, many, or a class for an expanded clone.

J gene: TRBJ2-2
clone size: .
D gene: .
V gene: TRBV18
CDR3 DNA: TGTGCCAGCTCACCACTCTCGAGCACCACCGGGGAGCTGTTTTTT
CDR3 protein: CASSPLSSTTGELFF

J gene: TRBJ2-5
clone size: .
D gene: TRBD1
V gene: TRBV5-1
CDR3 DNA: TGCGCCAGCAGCTTCCCGGACAGGGGGCAAGAGACCCAGTACTTC
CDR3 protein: CASSFPDRGQETQYF

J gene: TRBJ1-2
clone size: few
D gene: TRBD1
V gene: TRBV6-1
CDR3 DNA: TGTGCCAGCAGTGAGCAACCGGGGGACAGGTTTAACTATGGCTACACCTTC
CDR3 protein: CASSEQPGDRFNYGYTF

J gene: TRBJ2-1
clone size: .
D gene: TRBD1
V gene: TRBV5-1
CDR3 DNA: TGCGCCAGCAGCTCCGACAGGGGCCCTACGGACAATGAGCAGTTCTTC
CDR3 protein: CASSSDRGPTDNEQFF

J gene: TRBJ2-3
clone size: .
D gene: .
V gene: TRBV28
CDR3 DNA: TGTGCCAGCAGCTCGCCGGGAAGCGGAAGCACAGATACGCAGTATTTT
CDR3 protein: CASSSPGSGSTDTQYF

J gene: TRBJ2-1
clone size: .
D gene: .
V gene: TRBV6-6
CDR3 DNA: TGTGCCAGCAGTTTTTACTCTACGGATGAGCAGTTCTTC
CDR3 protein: CASSFYSTDEQFF

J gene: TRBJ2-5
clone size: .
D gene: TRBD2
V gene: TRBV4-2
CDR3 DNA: TGTGCCAGCAGCCCAAGCGGGGCGGTGAGTCAAGAGACCCAGTACTTC
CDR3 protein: CASSPSGAVSQETQYF

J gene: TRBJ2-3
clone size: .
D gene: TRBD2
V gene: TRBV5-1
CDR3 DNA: TGCGCCAGCTCCAGGACTAGCAGATCAGATACGCAGTATTTT
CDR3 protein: CASSRTSRSDTQYF

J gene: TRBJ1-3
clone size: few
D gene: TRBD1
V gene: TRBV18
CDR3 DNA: TGTGCCAGCTCGCGGGACAGCTCTGGAAACACCATATATTTT
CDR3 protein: CASSRDSSGNTIYF

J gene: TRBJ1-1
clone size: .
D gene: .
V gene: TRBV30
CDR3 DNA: TGTGCCTGGACTAGGGGATTCAGGAACACTGAAGCTTTCTTT
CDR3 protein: CAWTRGFRNTEAFF

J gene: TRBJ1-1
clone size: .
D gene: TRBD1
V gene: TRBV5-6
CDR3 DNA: TGTGCCAGCAGATTATTCGACAGGGCGAGCGGCACTGAAGCTTTCTTT
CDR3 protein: CASRLFDRASGTEAFF

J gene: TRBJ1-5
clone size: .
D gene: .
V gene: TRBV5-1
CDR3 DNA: TGCGCCAGCAGCTTCCGGGTAGGCAATCAGCCCCAGCATTTT
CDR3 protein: CASSFRVGNQPQHF

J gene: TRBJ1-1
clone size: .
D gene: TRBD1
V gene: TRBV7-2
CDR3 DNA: TGTGCCAGCAGCAGGGACAGGGTGAACACTGAAGCTTTCTTT
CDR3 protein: CASSRDRVNTEAFF

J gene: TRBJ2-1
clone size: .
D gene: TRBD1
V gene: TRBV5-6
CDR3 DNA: TGTGCCAGCAGCTTGGGACAGGGGGACTACAATGAGCAGTTCTTC
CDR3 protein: CASSLGQGDYNEQFF